A selection of T cell receptor beta chains follows, all from one sample in a study of shared T cell receptors in the human thymus. This table comes from immunoSEQ multiplex PCR, and its TCRdb copy is limited to in-frame clones, with some not included. The data hold about 660,000 clones, with roughly 90% observed a single time. The same data also went into a second study, on human thymus T cells.

The sequencing sample was made of thymocytes. The origin of the receptors is a boy in the first two years of life with a congenital heart defect. CDR3s leave out the opening cysteine and the closing phenylalanine or tryptophan.

CDR3aa: ASSLYPAGGDGEQY
v_gene: TRBV11-2

CDR3aa: ASSHRYGGDTEAF
v_gene: TRBV7-9

CDR3aa: ASSSKGTSAINEQF
v_gene: TRBV5-4

CDR3aa: ASSQGQGGGYT
v_gene: TRBV14

CDR3aa: ASSLPPLTSGGYEQY
v_gene: TRBV11-2

CDR3aa: ASSSRGSGAYEQY
v_gene: TRBV27

CDR3aa: ASSPQRGRSTYEQY
v_gene: TRBV27

CDR3aa: ASSAAGGKEAF
v_gene: TRBV19

CDR3aa: ASSETLSGGETQY
v_gene: TRBV2

CDR3aa: ASPPRLAGDTDTQY
v_gene: TRBV2

CDR3aa: AISDHPSGVKYEQY
v_gene: TRBV10-3

CDR3aa: ASSEEAASVKETQY
v_gene: TRBV2

CDR3aa: ASRKGQREKPDTQY
v_gene: TRBV7-8

CDR3aa: ASSLFRHRPPVSGANVLT
v_gene: TRBV28

CDR3aa: AISVGGDISYEQY
v_gene: TRBV10-3

CDR3aa: ASSPPIETAYGYT
v_gene: TRBV18

CDR3aa: ASTTTLSGGYYEQY
v_gene: TRBV27

CDR3aa: ASSHLGQGTYEQY
v_gene: TRBV5-6

CDR3aa: ASSVEWRENTGELF
v_gene: TRBV9

CDR3aa: SVPRGGIKWGVNNEQF
v_gene: TRBV29-1

CDR3aa: ASSLDHWTSGREHQETQY
v_gene: TRBV11-3

CDR3aa: ASSYVRGSYNEQF
v_gene: TRBV6-5

CDR3aa: ASSLVAGMKVYDYT
v_gene: TRBV11-2

CDR3aa: ASSYSKLAETYEQY
v_gene: TRBV6-5

CDR3aa: ASSLAAGEWNNEQF
v_gene: TRBV11-3

CDR3aa: ASSRLAGEKYEQY
v_gene: TRBV5-4

CDR3aa: ASSPNPGTSGYEQY
v_gene: TRBV28

CDR3aa: ASSQADRESEAF
v_gene: TRBV14

CDR3aa: ASSAPGTGSPGYT
v_gene: TRBV7-3

CDR3aa: ASSARTGKNTGELF
v_gene: TRBV5-1

CDR3aa: TSSQGRDQETQY
v_gene: TRBV1

CDR3aa: ATSRPKGLHRAYGYT
v_gene: TRBV15

CDR3aa: ASSDRGGPGSGTGELF
v_gene: TRBV10-1

CDR3aa: ASSQARGETQY
v_gene: TRBV4-3

CDR3aa: ASSRGLGTEAF
v_gene: TRBV23-1

CDR3aa: AWKETGVTSGRYINTQY
v_gene: TRBV30

CDR3aa: ASSSPGSYGYT
v_gene: TRBV7-2

CDR3aa: ASSLIRSGRAWGETQY
v_gene: TRBV11-2

CDR3aa: ASSLGLGQDTQY
v_gene: TRBV5-4

CDR3aa: ASSFTGGVGLDRYGYT
v_gene: TRBV28

CDR3aa: ATSQRLAAQSTDTQY
v_gene: TRBV10-3

CDR3aa: ASRRTGLNTQY
v_gene: TRBV27

CDR3aa: ASSYDGSGTGELF
v_gene: TRBV6-6

CDR3aa: ASSSRASGRASSYEQY
v_gene: TRBV7-9

CDR3aa: ASSKARLQPQH
v_gene: TRBV21-1

CDR3aa: ASSEPGQGAHQPQH
v_gene: TRBV4-1

CDR3aa: ASSYRSGFYGYT
v_gene: TRBV6-5

CDR3aa: ASSLTESKF
v_gene: TRBV7-9

CDR3aa: ASSSTGHEKLF
v_gene: TRBV28

CDR3aa: ASSLASRTNEQY
v_gene: TRBV7-9

CDR3aa: AITPTGFSYNEQF
v_gene: TRBV10-3

CDR3aa: ASSKELAAPWETQY
v_gene: TRBV21-1

CDR3aa: ASSQVQGREQY
v_gene: TRBV4-3

CDR3aa: ASRDGDEKLF
v_gene: TRBV25-1